This TCR beta chain emerged from a study of Graves' ophthalmopathy and Graves' hyperthyroidism (dated by TCRdb to the late 2010s). Regarding the research as a whole: Peripheral blood was collected at initial diagnosis, prior to any treatment. TCR beta repertoire signatures were used to distinguish Graves' ophthalmopathy from Graves' hyperthyroidism and to predict progression to ophthalmopathy. In total, approximately 130 blood samples were TCR-sequenced: around 42 ophthalmopathy, some 75 hyperthyroidism and about 17 hyperthyroidism-to-ophthalmopathy patients. To explore V-J signatures distinguishing ophthalmopathy from hyperthyroidism, a discovery set of some 100 patients (roughly 45 ophthalmopathy, 57 stable hyperthyroidism) was enrolled. An independent validation cohort was composed of 18 to 20 hyperthyroidism patients and around 15 patients who later progressed from hyperthyroidism to ophthalmopathy. In several hyperthyroidism patients, the T-cell repertoire of thyroid tissue was compared with the T-cell repertoire of blood. Following sample collection, hyperthyroidism patients were given methimazole at a starting dose of 30 mg daily, and ophthalmopathy patients were given high-dose intravenous methylprednisolone. The roughly 100 discovery patients were divided at random into training and test sets in a 7:3 ratio.

V is cut back by 5 bases and J by 5 bases, with 10 bases in the junction unmatched. Measured from the cysteine to the phenylalanine, the CDR3 is 16 residues long. The entry retains the CDR3 DNA only, 48 bases that are in frame from base 1. For repertoire sequencing, TCR beta CDR3 regions were amplified from RNA transcripts. The first round was an RT-PCR using HTBI primers with the Qiagen OneStep RT-PCR kit, and this first round was followed by a second-round multiplex PCR, then size selection and purification. Sequencing of the libraries was carried out on an Illumina HiSeq2000 in paired-end mode with 100 bp reads. Per the authors' processing: Reads were processed with SOAPnuke, discarding reads with adapters, uncalled bases, mean Phred below 15, or no exact constant-primer or identifier match. COPE v1.2.5 was used to merge high-quality paired reads. Unique nucleotide sequences were defined as clonotypes and aligned to IMGT TRB V, D and J references using MiTCR v1.1. Only V-J combinations with frequency above 0.0001 were analysed, covering approximately 99% of repertoires. For each V-J combination, a TCR clonal expansion and chaos score was defined as the ratio of F50 clonal expansion to chaos observed in the TCRdist matrix. Welch's t-statistics and random forest were used to reduce the features to about 14 V-J combinations, which were then used as input to a naive Bayes classifier. Thyroid-blood repertoire similarity was quantified with the Morisita-Horn index. TCRdb reprocessing: public reads trimmed at Q25 with fastp, clones called with MiXCR, in-frame beta chains kept. Each record represents a unique CDR3 protein, reported with the most common genes and DNA among its rows. TCRdb's processing, not the authors', yielded these V and J calls. Present in this sample are 300,000 to 500,000 distinct CDR3 sequences, approximately 15% of which were seen just once. The ten largest clones capture 5.5% to 7% of the sample.

This clonotype has ten or more counts. Its antigen is currently not known. No much larger clone exists at a distance of one base, and base qualities are not known. Hyperthyroidism was considered stable if no progression to ophthalmopathy occurred within 18 months of follow-up. Hyperthyroidism patients were newly diagnosed, with disease duration under 2 months, and aged 18 to 65 years. Anyone with other autoimmune diseases, uncontrolled infections, pregnancy or lactation was excluded from the study. Diagnosis relied on clinical symptoms, serum thyroxine, TRAb, thyroid ultrasound and orbital computed tomography. Using Ficoll-Paque density gradient centrifugation, PBMCs were isolated from about 9.4 ml of fresh peripheral blood. Total RNA was extracted with Trizol reagent and quality-checked on an Agilent 2100 Bioanalyzer. The paper as a whole reports these results and caveats: Most of the expanded thyroid clonotypes with a frequency above 0.001 were also detected in blood, and it was suggested that the thyroid immune response may be reflected by blood repertoires. In validation, the model predicted ophthalmopathy progression with about 71% sensitivity and 72% to 80% specificity; roughly 12 predicted patients were CT-confirmed with GO in a median of 6.5 months. No statistical method was used to set the sample size in advance, and the investigators knew which group each participant was assigned to. Ophthalmopathy was separated from stable hyperthyroidism by the 13-signature model with roughly 90% sensitivity and about 83% specificity in cross-validation and with 80%/75% in the test set.

The specimen sequenced was peripheral blood. This clonotype originated in a woman aged 18-29 years with stable Graves' hyperthyroidism. Donor details come from another sample of the same person, matched by shared clones. This receptor chain uses TRBV12-3 or TRBV12-4 and TRBJ1-1, with TRBD1 identical over 11 junction bases. This receptor has the CDR3 CASSPSGTGGGTEAFF. The base sequence is TGTGCCAGCAGTCCGTCCGGGACAGGGGGAGGAACTGAAGCTTTCTTT.